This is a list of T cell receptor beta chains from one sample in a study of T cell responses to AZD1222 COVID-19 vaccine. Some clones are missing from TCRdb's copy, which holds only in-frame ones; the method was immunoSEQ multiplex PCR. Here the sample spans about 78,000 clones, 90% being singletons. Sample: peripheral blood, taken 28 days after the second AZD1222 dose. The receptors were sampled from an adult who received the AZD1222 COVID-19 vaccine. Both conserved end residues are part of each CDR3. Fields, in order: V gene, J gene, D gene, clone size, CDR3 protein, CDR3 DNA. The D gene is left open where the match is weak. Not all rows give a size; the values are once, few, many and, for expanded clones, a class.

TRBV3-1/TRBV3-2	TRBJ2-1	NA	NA	CASSPQAGSYNEQFF	TGTGCCAGCAGCCCCCAGGCCGGGTCCTACAATGAGCAGTTCTTC
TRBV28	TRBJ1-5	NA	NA	CASSLNRVGNQPQHF	TGTGCCAGCAGTTTGAACAGGGTAGGGAATCAGCCCCAGCATTTT
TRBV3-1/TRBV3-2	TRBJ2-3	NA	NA	CASSHTRGQTDTQYF	TGTGCCAGCAGCCACACCCGGGGCCAGACAGATACGCAGTATTTT
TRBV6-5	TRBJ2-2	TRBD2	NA	CASSFRLAGAPGELFF	TGTGCCAGCAGTTTCCGACTAGCGGGGGCCCCCGGGGAGCTGTTTTTT
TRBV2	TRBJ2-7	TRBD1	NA	CASNAGTGVYEQYF	TGTGCCAGCAACGCCGGGACAGGGGTCTACGAGCAGTACTTC
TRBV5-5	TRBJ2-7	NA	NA	CASSFKMGDAAYEQYF	TGTGCCAGCAGCTTTAAAATGGGGGACGCAGCCTACGAGCAGTACTTC
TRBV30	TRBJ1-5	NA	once	CAWGMGDSNQPQHF	TGTGCCTGGGGCATGGGGGATAGCAATCAGCCCCAGCATTTT
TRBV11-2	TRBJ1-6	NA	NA	CASSFMMTSPLHF	TGTGCCAGCAGCTTTATGATGACTTCACCCCTCCACTTT
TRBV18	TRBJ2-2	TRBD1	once	CASSTDRESFTGELFF	TGTGCCAGCTCTACGGACAGGGAATCATTCACCGGGGAGCTGTTTTTT
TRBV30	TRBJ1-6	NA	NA	CACPGVGGRNNSPLHF	TGTGCCTGCCCGGGCGTCGGAGGGCGGAATAATTCACCCCTCCACTTT
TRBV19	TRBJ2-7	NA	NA	CASSGGPDSSYEQYF	TGTGCCAGTAGTGGAGGCCCTGATTCTTCCTACGAGCAGTACTTC
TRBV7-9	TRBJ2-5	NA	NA	CASSSRALQGTQYF	TGTGCCAGCAGCTCCCGGGCCCTCCAAGGGACCCAGTACTTC
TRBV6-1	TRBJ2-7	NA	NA	CASSDGTRDEQYF	TGTGCCAGCAGTGATGGGACCCGGGACGAGCAGTACTTC
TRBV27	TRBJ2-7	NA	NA	CASRPGTVPSYEQYF	TGTGCCAGCAGGCCAGGGACCGTACCATCCTACGAGCAGTACTTC
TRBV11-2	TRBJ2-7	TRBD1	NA	CASSLGQGLYEQYF	TGTGCCAGCAGCCTGGGACAGGGGCTTTACGAGCAGTACTTC
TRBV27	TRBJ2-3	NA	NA	CASSLSNTQYF	TGTGCCAGCAGCTTGTCGAATACGCAGTATTTT
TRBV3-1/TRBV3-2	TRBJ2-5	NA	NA	CASTLIGGQETQYF	TGTGCCAGCACCCTTATTGGAGGCCAAGAGACCCAGTACTTC
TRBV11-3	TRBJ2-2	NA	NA	CASSLEANTGELFF	TGTGCCAGCAGCTTAGAGGCGAACACCGGGGAGCTGTTTTTT
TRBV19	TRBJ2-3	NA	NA	CASRASGSLTDTQYF	TGTGCCAGTAGGGCTTCCGGGAGTCTCACAGATACGCAGTATTTT
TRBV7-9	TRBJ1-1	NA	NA	CASSWSENTEAFF	TGTGCCAGCAGCTGGTCCGAGAACACTGAAGCTTTCTTT
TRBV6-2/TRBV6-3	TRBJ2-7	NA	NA	CASSYSAGATYEQYF	TGTGCCAGCAGTTACTCTGCGGGGGCAACCTACGAGCAGTACTTC
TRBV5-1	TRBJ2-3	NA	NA	CASSEQGSDTQYF	TGCGCCAGCAGTGAACAGGGTTCAGATACGCAGTATTTT
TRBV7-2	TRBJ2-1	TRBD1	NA	CASRTGEIYNEQFF	TGTGCCAGCCGGACAGGGGAAATCTACAATGAGCAGTTCTTC
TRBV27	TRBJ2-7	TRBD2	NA	CASSLGSSGVSYEQYF	TGTGCCAGCAGTTTAGGCTCTAGCGGGGTGTCCTACGAGCAGTACTTC
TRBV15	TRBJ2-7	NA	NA	CATSREDTSSYEQYF	TGTGCCACCAGCAGAGAAGACACGAGCTCCTACGAGCAGTACTTC
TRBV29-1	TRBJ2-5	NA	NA	CSVGHGETQYF	TGCAGCGTTGGTCACGGAGAGACCCAGTACTTC
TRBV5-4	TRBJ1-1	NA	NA	CASSFPGGRMNTEAFF	TGTGCCAGCAGCTTCCCGGGGGGGCGGATGAACACTGAAGCTTTCTTT
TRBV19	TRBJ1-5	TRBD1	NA	CASSIFAQGGDQPQHF	TGTGCCAGTAGTATCTTCGCGCAGGGGGGAGATCAGCCCCAGCATTTT
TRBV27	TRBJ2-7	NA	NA	CASSLGYEQYF	TGTGCCAGCAGTTTAGGCTACGAGCAGTACTTC
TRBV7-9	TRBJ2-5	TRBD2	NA	CASSDRLAELDNQETQYF	TGTGCCAGCAGCGACCGACTAGCGGAACTCGATAACCAAGAGACCCAGTACTTC
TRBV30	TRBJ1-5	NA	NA	CAWSPGGNQPQHF	TGTGCCTGGAGTCCAGGGGGCAATCAGCCCCAGCATTTT
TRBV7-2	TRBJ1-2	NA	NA	CASSPTGSSGYTF	TGTGCCAGCAGCCCCACAGGGTCGAGTGGCTACACCTTC
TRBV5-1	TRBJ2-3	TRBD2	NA	CASSTGLAASTDTQYF	TGCGCCAGCAGCACTGGACTAGCGGCGTCCACAGATACGCAGTATTTT
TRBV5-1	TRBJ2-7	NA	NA	CASSLALEQGNEQYF	TGCGCCAGCAGCTTGGCCTTAGAACAGGGTAACGAGCAGTACTTC
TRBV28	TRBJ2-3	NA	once	CASSQRVDTQYF	TGTGCCAGCAGCCAGCGGGTAGACACGCAGTATTTT
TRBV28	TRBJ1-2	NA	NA	CASFRRNRSYGYTF	TGTGCCAGCTTCCGGCGCAATCGGTCCTATGGCTACACCTTC
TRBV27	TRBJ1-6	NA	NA	CASSLEPPTYNSPLHF	TGTGCCAGCAGTCTAGAACCGCCCACCTATAATTCACCCCTCCACTTT
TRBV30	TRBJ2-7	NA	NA	CAWRPLGVYEQYF	TGTGCCTGGAGGCCCCTGGGGGTCTACGAGCAGTACTTC
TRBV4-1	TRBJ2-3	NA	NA	CASTGKDTDTQYF	TGCGCCAGCACGGGGAAAGACACAGATACGCAGTATTTT
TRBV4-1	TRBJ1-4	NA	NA	CASSYRTSTNEKLFF	TGCGCCAGCAGCTACAGGACATCAACTAATGAAAAACTGTTTTTT
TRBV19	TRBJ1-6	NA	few	CASTAGQSYNSPLHF	TGTGCCAGTACTGCGGGACAATCCTATAATTCACCCCTCCACTTT
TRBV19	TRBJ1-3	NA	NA	CASSPSAFTGNTIYF	TGTGCCAGTAGTCCTTCGGCATTTACTGGAAACACCATATATTTT
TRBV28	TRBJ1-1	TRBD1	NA	CASSLHQGARDTEAFF	TGTGCCAGCAGTTTACACCAGGGGGCTCGGGACACTGAAGCTTTCTTT
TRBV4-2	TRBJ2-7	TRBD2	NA	CASSQSGESYEQYF	TGTGCCAGCAGCCAGAGCGGGGAAAGCTACGAGCAGTACTTC
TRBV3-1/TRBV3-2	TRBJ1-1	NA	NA	CASSQGHNLALNTEAFF	TGTGCCAGCAGCCAGGGGCACAACCTGGCGTTGAACACTGAAGCTTTCTTT
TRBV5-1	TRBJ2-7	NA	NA	CASSPTARAGEQYF	TGCGCCAGCAGCCCGACAGCCCGGGCCGGGGAGCAGTACTTC
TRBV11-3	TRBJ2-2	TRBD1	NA	CASSWTGTGLTGELFF	TGTGCCAGCAGCTGGACCGGGACAGGGCTCACCGGGGAGCTGTTTTTT
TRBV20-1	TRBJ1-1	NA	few	CSAPQNTEAFF	TGCAGTGCACCTCAGAACACTGAAGCTTTCTTT
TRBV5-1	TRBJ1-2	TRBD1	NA	CASSPQGASGYTF	TGCGCCAGCAGCCCGCAGGGGGCATCTGGCTACACCTTC
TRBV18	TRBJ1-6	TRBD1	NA	CASSQGTAHNSPLHF	TGTGCCAGCTCACAAGGGACAGCCCATAATTCACCCCTCCACTTT
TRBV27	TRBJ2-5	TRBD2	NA	CASSSGGFLETQYF	TGTGCCAGCTCTAGCGGGGGGTTTTTAGAGACCCAGTACTTC
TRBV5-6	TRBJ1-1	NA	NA	CASSLFPIDRAFF	TGTGCCAGCAGCTTGTTCCCAATTGACAGAGCTTTCTTT